This TCR beta chain is drawn from a study of T cell changes during pregnancy in multiple sclerosis (dated by TCRdb to between 2019 and 2020). About the full investigation: The study looked at changes in the T cell repertoire across pregnancy in women with multiple sclerosis.

This clone was recorded a few times. There is no known antigen for this receptor. Base qualities are missing; no much larger clone stands one base away. The CDR3 runs 13 amino acids, cysteine and phenylalanine included. Only the CDR3 portion is preserved as DNA: 39 bases, with reading frame beginning at the first base. Cut back by 4 bases and 3 bases, the V and J ends lie 10 bases apart. Reading the germline V gene gives CDR1 SGHRS and CDR2 YFSETQ. To prepare the library, the immunoSEQ multiplex PCR assay was applied. The table was pulled from immuneACCESS by TCRdb, which kept in-frame rearrangements only. Such tables lose some clones; where checked, under half of the loss comes from unresolved V genes, and the rest has no known cause. The sample contains about 67,000 clones, just over 90% of them found a single time. 1.5% of the sample comes from the top ten.

The starting material was peripheral blood, obtained in the third trimester of pregnancy. The clonotype comes from a female donor with multiple sclerosis, enrolled in a pregnancy study. The receptor chain draws on TRBV5-1 and TRBJ1-2; tentative D gene TRBD1, with 6 bases matching. The CDR3 region: CASSQGGDYGYTF. The nucleotides read TGCGCCAGCAGCCAAGGGGGGGACTATGGCTACACCTTC.